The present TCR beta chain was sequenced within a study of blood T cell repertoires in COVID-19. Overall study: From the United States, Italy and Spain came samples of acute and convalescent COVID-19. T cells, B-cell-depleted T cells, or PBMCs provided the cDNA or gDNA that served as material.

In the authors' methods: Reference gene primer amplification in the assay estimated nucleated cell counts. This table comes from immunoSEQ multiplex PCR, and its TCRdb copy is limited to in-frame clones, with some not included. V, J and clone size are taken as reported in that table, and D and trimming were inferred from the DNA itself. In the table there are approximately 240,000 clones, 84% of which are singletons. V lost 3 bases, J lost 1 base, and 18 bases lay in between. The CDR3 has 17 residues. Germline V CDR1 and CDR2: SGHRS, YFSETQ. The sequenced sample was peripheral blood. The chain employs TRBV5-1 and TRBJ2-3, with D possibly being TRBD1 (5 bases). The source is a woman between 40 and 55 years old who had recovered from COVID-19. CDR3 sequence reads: CASSSAGLGSGTDTQYF. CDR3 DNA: TGCGCCAGCAGCTCTGCAGGGTTAGGATCTGGCACAGATACGCAGTATTTT. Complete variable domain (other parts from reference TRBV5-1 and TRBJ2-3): KAGVTQTPRYLIKTRGQQVTLSCSPISGHRSVSWYQQTPGQGLQFLFEYFSETQRNKGNFPGRFSGRQFSNSRSEMNVSTLELGDSALYLCASSSAGLGSGTDTQYFGPGTRLTVL.